What follows describes a single T cell receptor beta chain. Its specificity is unknown. Sequence at one end of the junction differs from germline and may be a read error. The source of the sample is a study of cytomegalovirus exposure and HLA in healthy donors. The overall study: Roughly 86 million unique TCRs from HLA-typed donors made up an early data release. Notes on the study in general: Productive rates of about 87% or about 30% were seen for most TCR beta V segments in an earlier analysis. In a later analysis, productive TCRs from donors in an Asian-associated ancestry cluster reportedly carried fewer N-insertions than the cohort mean. Sequencing depth roughly uniform across donors was assumed in presence/absence analyses.

CDR3 length: 11 amino acids. The germline CDR1 and CDR2 sequences are MNHNS and SASEGT. Both 60 Vbeta primers and 13 Jbeta primers went into the PCR. The method was immunoSEQ multiplex PCR; TCRdb's version includes in-frame clones alone and lacks a portion of them. The profile shows 80,000 to 130,000 clones, around 80% of them singletons. The sequenced sample was PBMCs. This chain connects TRBV6-1 to TRBJ1-6; tentative D call: TRBD1 (6 bases). The TCR was taken from a woman aged 50 to 60 in good health and CMV-seropositive. CDR3: CASTAGTPRHF. The CDR3 coding sequence is TGTGCCAGCACTGCCGGGACACCCCGCCACTTT.